Below, 24 T cell receptor beta chains from the same sample are listed, as sequenced in a study of blood T cell repertoires in COVID-19. The protocol was immunoSEQ multiplex PCR, while the TCRdb copy is restricted to in-frame clones and leaves out a portion. Here the sample spans over 50,000 clones, about nine tenths being singletons. The sample comprised peripheral blood. The origin of the receptors is a human donor in a cohort sampled during active COVID-19.

V usage is TRBV6-5 and J usage is TRBJ1-1; D might be TRBD1 (6 bases). The V end lost 7 bases, the J end lost 4 bases, and 16 bases lay between the germline ends. This CDR3 has 14 residues. Germline V gene data show CDR1 as MNHEY and CDR2 as SVGAGI. The CDR3 sequence: CASTKPGDVTEAFF. The CDR3 DNA reads TGTGCCAGCACCAAGCCAGGGGACGTCACTGAAGCTTTCTTT.

The rearrangement joins TRBV18 to TRBJ2-7; 8 bases agree with TRBD1. Germline-derived CDR1 and CDR2 are KGHSH and LQKENI. Unmatched junction bases numbered 5, after V lost 0 bases and J lost 4 bases. The CDR3 has 15 amino acids. The chain's CDR3 is CASSPPEQGGYEQYF. The CDR3 DNA follows: TGTGCCAGCTCACCACCGGAACAGGGGGGTTACGAGCAGTACTTC. Based on the CDR3 plus reference TRBV18 and TRBJ2-7, the full variable domain is NAGVMQNPRHLVRRRGQEARLRCSPMKGHSHVYWYRQLPEEGLKFMVYLQKENIIDESGMPKERFSAEFPKEGPSILRIQQVVRGDSAAYFCASSPPEQGGYEQYFGPGTRLTVT.

In this sample, this clone turned up a few times. The CDR3 sequence: CAWSRRGGLTDTQYF. The CDR3 bases are TGTGCCTGGAGTAGGAGGGGGGGCTTGACAGATACGCAGTATTTT. The chain links TRBV30 to TRBJ2-3, with D maybe TRBD2 (7 bases). CDR3 length: 15 amino acids. CDR1 and CDR2 from the germline V gene are GTSNPN and SVGIG (reference sequence). With 2 bases removed from V and 3 bases from J, the gap between germline ends came to 15 bases. Combining the CDR3 with reference TRBV30 and TRBJ2-3 gives the whole variable domain SQTIHQWPATLVQPVGSPLSLECTVEGTSNPNLYWYRQAAGRGLQLLFYSVGIGQISSEVPQNLSASRPQDRQFILSSKKLLLSDSGFYLCAWSRRGGLTDTQYFGPGTRLTVL.

The chain joins TRBV28 to TRBJ2-1; 8 bases line up with TRBD2. V dropped 6 bases and J dropped 9; count of bases not matched to a gene: 10. The CDR3 loop spans 14 amino acids. Germline V CDR1 and CDR2: MDHEN, SYDVKM. CDR3 bases: TGTGCCAGCAGCGGGGGGGCATTCCGGGGTGAGCAGTTCTTC. The encoded protein is CASSGGAFRGEQFF.

The rearrangement links TRBV5-1 to TRBJ1-1; D is possibly TRBD1 (6 bases). The CDR3 runs to 17 residues. The germline CDR1 and CDR2 sequences are SGHRS and YFSETQ. V was pared by 0 bases and J by 1 base, with 16 bases between. The CDR3 nucleotides are TGCGCCAGCAGCTTGGACCCGGGTGGACAGAGGAACACTGAAGCTTTCTTT. Its translation: CASSLDPGGQRNTEAFF.

This sequence joins TRBV7-9 and TRBJ1-4, with a weak D call TRBD1 (6 bases). Germline V gives CDR1 SEHNR, CDR2 FQNEAQ (reference sequence). V was shortened by 5 bases and J by 3 bases, with 13 bases between the two germline ends. The CDR3 extends over 15 amino acids. CDR3 in amino acids: CASSDRGAPNEKLFF. DNA for the CDR3: TGTGCCAGCAGCGATCGGGGGGCGCCTAATGAAAAACTGTTTTTT. The full variable domain, its missing parts supplied by reference TRBV7-9 and TRBJ1-4, is DTGVSQNPRHKITKRGQNVTFRCDPISEHNRLYWYRQTLGQGPEFLTYFQNEAQLEKSRLLSDRFSAERPKGSFSTLEIQRTEQGDSAMYLCASSDRGAPNEKLFFGSGTQLSVL.

The V call is TRBV5-1, the J call TRBJ2-3; possibly TRBD2 for D (6 bases). Germline lookup yields CDR1 SGHRS and CDR2 YFSETQ. V shed 4 bases and J shed 0 bases, with 9 bases lying between them. The CDR3 runs 14 residues. CDR3 sequence: CASSLGTSTDTQYF. In nucleotides, the CDR3 is TGCGCCAGCAGCCTCGGGACTAGCACAGATACGCAGTATTTT. The whole variable domain, filled in from reference TRBV5-1 and TRBJ2-3, reads KAGVTQTPRYLIKTRGQQVTLSCSPISGHRSVSWYQQTPGQGLQFLFEYFSETQRNKGNFPGRFSGRQFSNSRSEMNVSTLELGDSALYLCASSLGTSTDTQYFGPGTRLTVL.

The chain has TRBV3-1 (or the pseudogene TRBV3-2) and TRBJ1-5; D gene uncertain. V lost 5 bases and J lost 0, with 11 bases in between. Looked up from germline, CDR1 is LGHDT and CDR2 is YNNKEL (reference sequence). The CDR3 totals 15 residues. The CDR3 nucleotides are TGTGCCAGCAGCTACGGTAGTTCTAGCAATCAGCCCCAGCATTTT. It is translated as CASSYGSSSNQPQHF.

J is TRBJ2-1 and V is TRBV2; D is uncertain. Looked up from germline, CDR1 is SNHLY and CDR2 is FYNNEI. The CDR3 has 14 amino acids. Trimming shortened V by 4 bases and J by 4 bases, and 11 bases separated the two germline ends. CDR3 nucleotides: TGTGCCAGCAGTGCAGCGACTGGATACAATGAGCAGTTCTTC. Translated, it gives CASSAATGYNEQFF.

This clone was counted between two and nine times. This rearrangement joins TRBV28 to TRBJ2-5; D is undetermined. V gave up 2 bases and J gave up 2 bases, with 12 bases separating them. The V gene's germline CDR1 is MDHEN and CDR2 SYDVKM. CDR3 length: 15 residues. The CDR3 reads CASSLQAGKQETQYF. Written as DNA, the CDR3 is TGTGCCAGCAGTTTACAGGCAGGTAAACAAGAGACCCAGTACTTC.

This chain joins TRBV5-6 and TRBJ1-1; the match to TRBD1 covers 7 bases. Looked up from germline, CDR1 is SGHDT and CDR2 is YYEEEE. J gave up 6 bases and V 2 bases, and 16 bases lay outside the gene matches. The length of the CDR3 is 17 residues. The DNA of the CDR3 is TGTGCCAGCAGCTTAGGCGGACCAGGGGGTCTGATCGCTGAAGCTTTCTTT. Translation: CASSLGGPGGLIAEAFF.

The chain links TRBV7-8 to TRBJ1-4; weak D call: TRBD1 (6 bases). Germline V lookup: CDR1 SGHVS, CDR2 FQNEAQ. This CDR3 is 18 amino acids long. V lost 5 bases to trimming and J lost 1 base, with 20 bases between them. CDR3 coding DNA: TGTGCCAGCAGCCCCATCCCGGCGGGGGCGCTAACTAATGAAAAACTGTTTTTT. It encodes CASSPIPAGALTNEKLFF.

The chain carries TRBV19 and TRBJ2-6; a possible D gene is TRBD1 (5 bases). V gave up 2 bases and J gave up 2 bases, with 10 bases separating them. The germline V gene has CDR1 LNHDA and CDR2 SQIVND (reference sequence). The CDR3 sequence is 16 residues long. CDR3 sequence reads: CASSIWGRPGANVLTF. CDR3 nucleotides: TGTGCCAGTAGTATATGGGGCAGGCCTGGGGCCAACGTCCTGACTTTC.

This clone was seen once. The V and J genes are TRBV6-5 and TRBJ1-1, with D possibly being TRBD1 (5 bases). CDR1 is MNHEY, CDR2 SVGAGI, per germline. The germline V and J ends were trimmed by 5 bases and 3 bases, with 16 bases remaining between them. This CDR3 is 15 amino acids long. DNA for the CDR3: TGTGCCAGCAGTCTCAGGGTATCTGGGGACACTGAAGCTTTCTTT. This encodes CASSLRVSGDTEAFF.

The chain employs TRBV7-2 and TRBJ2-3, with TRBD2 identical over 9 bases. In germline, CDR1 is SGHTA, CDR2 FQGNSA. The CDR3 is made up of 15 amino acids. The ends lost 4 bases at V and 3 bases at J; junction bases unmatched: 5. CDR3 loop: CASSSSGTLTDTQYF. CDR3 nucleotides: TGTGCCAGCAGCTCTAGCGGGACGTTAACAGATACGCAGTATTTT.

This clone showed up just a few times. This rearrangement joins TRBV19 to TRBJ2-2; 10 bases agree with TRBD1. V was pared by 2 bases and J by 4 bases, with 7 bases of the junction left unmatched. The germline V gene encodes CDR1 LNHDA and CDR2 SQIVND (reference sequence). There are 17 residues in the CDR3. CDR3 residues: CASSIMGTGVSTGELFF. The CDR3 DNA reads TGTGCCAGTAGTATAATGGGGACAGGGGTTTCCACCGGGGAGCTGTTTTTT.

The chain links TRBV6-6 to TRBJ1-6, with a weak D call TRBD1 (5 bases). The germline V gene encodes CDR1 MNHNY and CDR2 SVGAGI (reference sequence). The CDR3 spans 15 residues. The V end lost 5 bases, the J end lost 7 bases, and 15 bases lay between the germline ends. The CDR3 DNA follows: TGTGCCAGCAGTGCCCTGGGGGGGAAGAATTCACCCCTCCACTTT. As protein: CASSALGGKNSPLHF.

This chain links TRBV4-1 with TRBJ1-6, with 7 bases that match TRBD1. The CDR3 length is 17 residues. Germline loops: CDR1 MGHRA, CDR2 YSYEKL. V lost 0 bases and J lost 1; bases outside the gene matches: 3. DNA of the CDR3: TGCGCCAGCAGCCAAGAGGAGGGGGCGTCCTATAATTCACCCCTCCACTTT. Protein product: CASSQEEGASYNSPLHF.

The chain joins TRBV6-5 to TRBJ1-2; D uncertain. Germline-derived CDR1 and CDR2 are MNHEY and SVGAGI. V was trimmed by 2 bases and J by 1 base, leaving 8 bases between them. This CDR3 is 14 amino acids long. CDR3 nucleotide sequence: TGTGCCAGCAGTTACAGTCGAGATAACTATGGCTACACCTTC. Amino acid sequence: CASSYSRDNYGYTF.

The chain is built from TRBV9 and TRBJ2-5; the match to TRBD2 covers 7 bases. The ends lost 4 bases at V and 5 bases at J; junction bases unmatched: 5. CDR3 length: 13 residues. Looked up from germline, CDR1 is SGDLS and CDR2 is YYNGEE. DNA for the CDR3: TGTGCCAGCAGCTTGACTAGCCTGGAGACCCAGTACTTC. It codes for CASSLTSLETQYF.

V and J are TRBV7-2 and TRBJ1-4; 7 nucleotides agree with TRBD1. Per germline, CDR1 SGHTA and CDR2 FQGNSA. The J segment lost 8 bases and the V segment lost 5 bases, leaving 11 bases of the junction unmatched. The CDR3 consists of 15 residues. In DNA form, the CDR3 reads TGTGCCAGCAGCGCTCAGACAGGGTCGTACGAAAAACTGTTTTTT. This codes for CASSAQTGSYEKLFF.

This chain joins TRBV3-1 (or the pseudogene TRBV3-2) and TRBJ2-5; 9 nucleotides line up with TRBD2. Germline-derived CDR1 and CDR2 are LGHDT and YNNKEL (reference sequence). This CDR3 has 15 amino acids. With 5 bases clipped from V and 5 bases from J, the junction kept 9 bases outside the gene matches. This CDR3 is CASSITGTSLETQYF. CDR3 nucleotide sequence: TGTGCCAGCAGCATAACCGGGACTAGCTTGGAGACCCAGTACTTC.

This clone was picked up one time. DNA for the CDR3: TGTGCCAGCAATGGACTGTCCTCTGGAAACACCATATATTTT. Translation: CASNGLSSGNTIYF. V and J are TRBV6-5 and TRBJ1-3; D is unclear. This CDR3 contains 14 residues. V was shortened by 7 bases and J by 0 bases, with 10 bases between the two germline ends. Looked up from germline, CDR1 is MNHEY and CDR2 is SVGAGI.

This chain connects TRBV18 to TRBJ1-5, with 9 bases lining up with TRBD1. The CDR3 sequence is 14 residues long. Trimming removed 1 base from V and 5 bases from J; junction bases left unmatched: 0. Germline-derived CDR1 and CDR2 are KGHSH and LQKENI. CDR3 nucleotides: TGTGCCAGCTCACCACGACAGGGGGATCAGCCCCAGCATTTT. Translated, it gives CASSPRQGDQPQHF.